The 16 T cell receptor beta chains given below trace back to one sample, sequenced in a study of graft-versus-host responses after intestinal transplantation. Method: immunoSEQ multiplex PCR; TCRdb's copy keeps in-frame clones and lacks some. Of over 75,000 clones in the sample, 85% to 90% were seen once. Their cognate antigens are unknown. This material consisted of unstimulated CD4+ T cells sorted from spleen or lymph node cells, taken before intestinal transplant. Source of these receptors: a human donor who received an intestinal transplant.

The V and J genes are TRBV5-4 and TRBJ2-3; 13 positions agree with TRBD2. The germline gives CDR1 SGHNT, CDR2 YYREEE (reference sequence). Trimming took 0 bases from V and 3 from J; bases not matched to a gene: 1. The CDR3 totals 16 residues. The chain's CDR3 is CASSLGTSGSTDTQYF. The CDR3 DNA follows: TGTGCCAGCAGCTTGGGGACTAGCGGGAGTACAGATACGCAGTATTTT.

The chain uses TRBV19 and TRBJ2-2, with D tentatively TRBD2 (7 bases). The CDR3 is 15 residues long. V was cut by 6 bases and J by 4 bases, with 15 bases left in between. Germline V CDR1 and CDR2: LNHDA, SQIVND (reference sequence). CDR3 sequence (DNA): TGTGCCAGTAGAAAAGGGGGGGGTGGCACCGGGGAGCTGTTTTTT. Amino acids: CASRKGGGGTGELFF.

The chain links TRBV5-4 to TRBJ2-1, with 12 bases matching TRBD2. Germline V gene lookup returns CDR1 SGHNT and CDR2 YYREEE (reference sequence). V lost 3 bases and J lost 6; bases outside the gene matches: 13. This CDR3 is 18 amino acids long. Written as DNA, the CDR3 is TGTGCCAGCAGCTCCCAACGACCCCTAGCGGGAGGGCCCAATGAGCAGTTCTTC. Residues: CASSSQRPLAGGPNEQFF.

This clone has a single count. V is TRBV6-6 and J is TRBJ2-3, with 13 bases matching TRBD2. CDR1 is MNHNY and CDR2 is SVGAGI in the germline V gene (reference sequence). CDR3 length: 15 amino acids. The trim removed 9 bases at V and 4 bases at J, leaving 7 bases unmatched. The CDR3 DNA follows: TGTGCCAGTAACCGACTAGCGGGGGGCCCAGATACGCAGTATTTT. As protein: CASNRLAGGPDTQYF.

This clone is a singleton in its sample. The gene calls are TRBV29-1 and TRBJ2-5, with TRBD1 matching 8 bases. The length of the CDR3 is 15 residues. The germline V gene has CDR1 SQVTM and CDR2 ANQGSEA. V shed 7 bases and J 2 bases; nucleotides not matched to a gene: 12. The CDR3 spells CSGTSDRGPQETQYF. For the CDR3, the DNA is TGCAGCGGTACCTCTGACAGGGGTCCTCAAGAGACCCAGTACTTC. The whole variable domain, remainder taken from reference TRBV29-1 and TRBJ2-5, is SAVISQKPSRDICQRGTSLTIQCQVDSQVTMMFWYRQQPGQSLTLIATANQGSEATYESGFVIDKFPISRPNLTFSTLTVSNMSPEDSSIYLCSGTSDRGPQETQYFGPGTRLLVL.

The CDR3 reads CASSPPSGLAYTHNEQFF. The CDR3 coding sequence is TGCGCCAGCAGCCCGCCAAGTGGACTAGCGTATACCCACAATGAGCAGTTCTTC. V is TRBV5-1 and J is TRBJ2-1; 9 positions agree with TRBD2. This CDR3 comprises 18 residues. CDR1 is SGHRS, CDR2 YFSETQ, per germline. After removal of 4 bases from V and 5 bases from J, the junction contained 16 bases not matched to a gene.

This rearrangement joins TRBV2 to TRBJ2-7; 7 nucleotides agree with TRBD1. The germline CDR1 and CDR2 sequences are SNHLY and FYNNEI. V lost 6 bases, J lost 1 base, and 6 bases stayed unmatched. This CDR3 is 14 amino acids long. The CDR3 coding sequence is TGTGCCAGCAGGACAGGGTCGGCTTCCTACGAGCAGTACTTC. Its translation is CASRTGSASYEQYF.

This clone was counted only a few times. V is TRBV4-1 and J is TRBJ1-2, with D tentatively TRBD1 (6 bases). The germline V and J ends were trimmed by 1 base and 8 bases, with 11 bases remaining between them. This CDR3 has 13 residues. Germline CDR1 reads MGHRA; CDR2 reads YSYEKL. CDR3 sequence reads: CASSQATGLGYTF. The CDR3 bases are TGCGCCAGCAGCCAAGCGACAGGCCTGGGCTACACCTTC.

The chain is built from TRBV5-6 and TRBJ2-7, with no clear D. The CDR3 is 13 amino acids. Trimming removed 2 bases at V and 3 bases at J, with 9 bases between. Germline values: CDR1 SGHDT, CDR2 YYEEEE. This chain's CDR3 is CASSFSLSYEQYF. Here the CDR3 DNA reads TGTGCCAGCAGCTTTAGTCTTAGCTACGAGCAGTACTTC.

The chain carries TRBV6-5 and TRBJ2-3; 9 nucleotides agree with TRBD2. The CDR3 contains 13 residues. In germline, CDR1 is MNHEY, CDR2 SVGAGI. With 2 bases clipped from V and 10 bases from J, the junction kept 4 bases outside the gene matches. CDR3 region: CASSYGSGSSQYF. The DNA for the CDR3 is TGTGCCAGCAGTTACGGTAGCGGGAGCTCGCAGTATTTT.

The DNA for the CDR3 is TGTGCCAGCAGTGAACACATTCGGGGTTCACCCCTCCACTTT. This sequence encodes CASSEHIRGSPLHF. The chain is built from TRBV6-1 and TRBJ1-6; D remains ambiguous. V lost 2 bases, J lost 9 bases, and 11 bases lay in between. The CDR3 has 14 residues. The germline V gene encodes CDR1 MNHNS and CDR2 SASEGT.

This rearrangement joins TRBV28 to TRBJ2-7; TRBD2 matches at 12 bases. The germline CDR1 and CDR2 sequences are MDHEN and SYDVKM. CDR3 length: 20 residues. Trimming took 4 bases from V and 2 from J; bases not matched to a gene: 18. CDR3 amino acids: CASSSPQTSGGPLLTYEQYF. The DNA for the CDR3 is TGTGCCAGCAGTTCCCCTCAGACTAGCGGGGGCCCGCTGTTAACCTACGAGCAGTACTTC.

The rearrangement joins TRBV7-9 to TRBJ2-2, with 10 nucleotides matching TRBD1. Germline V gives CDR1 SEHNR, CDR2 FQNEAQ (reference sequence). The CDR3 covers 16 residues. J gave up 4 bases and V 0 bases, and 2 bases lay outside the gene matches. CDR3 sequence (DNA): TGTGCCAGCAGCTTAGCGACAGGGGGCCCCACCGGGGAGCTGTTTTTT. This translates into CASSLATGGPTGELFF.

V and J are TRBV5-5 and TRBJ2-2; perhaps TRBD1 as D (5 bases). Trimming cost V 0 bases and J 4 bases, with 13 bases left between them. There are 16 residues in the CDR3. CDR1 is SGHKS and CDR2 is YYEKEE in the germline V gene (reference sequence). The CDR3 sequence is CASSLGAGLITGELFF. The CDR3 bases are TGTGCCAGCAGCTTGGGGGCAGGGTTGATCACCGGGGAGCTGTTTTTT. Based on the CDR3 plus reference TRBV5-5 and TRBJ2-2, the full variable domain is DAGVTQSPTHLIKTRGQQVTLRCSPISGHKSVSWYQQVLGQGPQFIFQYYEKEERGRGNFPDRFSARQFPNYSSELNVNALLLGDSALYLCASSLGAGLITGELFFGEGSRLTVL.

The V gene is TRBV6-5, the J gene TRBJ1-2, with D possibly TRBD1 on 5 matching bases. CDR3 length equals 14 residues. Deletions cut 1 base from V and 5 bases from J, with 11 bases between. From germline, CDR1 is MNHEY and CDR2 SVGAGI. The CDR3, as DNA: TGTGCCAGCAGTTACTTGACAGAAGGATATGGCTACACCTTC. Its protein product is CASSYLTEGYGYTF.

This clone appeared a few times. The same CDR3 is also encoded by other DNA sequences in this sample. J is TRBJ1-6 and V is TRBV4-1; 10 bases match TRBD1. Germline assignment: CDR1 MGHRA and CDR2 YSYEKL. The trim removed 11 bases at V and 10 bases at J, leaving 8 bases unmatched. The CDR3 has 13 amino acids. CDR3 protein: CASRDRGNSPLHF. CDR3 bases: TGCGCCTCCCGGGACAGGGGTAACTCACCCCTCCACTTT.